This T cell receptor beta chain was sequenced during a study of blood T cell repertoires in COVID-19. As for the study in general: Whether acute or convalescent, the COVID-19 samples came from the United States, Italy and Spain.

The authors' processing: Amplification of reference gene primers provided the estimated nucleated cell counts. The method was immunoSEQ multiplex PCR; TCRdb's version includes in-frame clones alone and lacks a portion of them. That table gives V, J and clone size, and the DNA gave D and trimming. This table holds approximately 190,000 clones, about four fifths found once. This CDR3 is 11 amino acids long. V lost 11 bases to trimming and J lost 7 bases, with 11 bases between them. The germline V gene has CDR1 SGHVS and CDR2 FNYEAQ. Participants' own reports of clinical history determined their cohort assignment. Each exposed participant met a COVID-19 case in the 2 weeks preceding study entry.

Sample: PBMCs or T cells enriched from blood (not recorded which). The receptor was derived from a woman aged 25 to 39 who had been exposed to COVID-19. The chain combines TRBV7-6 with TRBJ1-4; no definite D call. This CDR3 reads CAVLRSEKLFF. CDR3 nucleotides: TGTGCCGTTTTAAGGAGTGAAAAACTGTTTTTT.